What follows is one TCR beta chain and its context. Its matching antigen is unknown. Time point described: longitudinal time-point 1 (baseline). Unsorted libraries came from 2 million PBMCs stored at -80 °C. cDNA was made by 5'RACE with 10-nucleotide random UMIs. TCRdb passed the 5' RACE reads through MiXCR, listing each CDR3 protein once. The sample has tens of thousands of distinct CDR3 sequences, around 13% seen once. The sample belongs to a study of neurological immune-mediated disorders. The study's findings and limits: Sharing of CDR3 amino acid sequences among expanded clones across subjects was absent, suggesting private repertoires in all groups.

CDR3 length equals 21 residues. V was shortened by 3 bases and J by 2 bases, with 32 bases between the two germline ends. Germline V gene lookup returns CDR1 SEHNR and CDR2 FQNEAQ (reference sequence). The sample was PBMCs. The chain joins TRBV7-9 to TRBJ2-7; perhaps TRBD1 as D (8 bases). The TCR was taken from a female donor with HTLV-1-associated myelopathy (HAM/TSP). The CDR3 nucleotides are TGTGCCAGCAGCTTTGGACAGGGAGAGCTAGCGGAGGGCACACATCCCTACGAGCAGTACGTC. It specifies CASSFGQGELAEGTHPYEQYV.